This T cell receptor beta chain was found in a study of human T cells and chemical hapten exposure. Across the whole study: Patients having alopecia areata, totalis or universalis were mostly female.

As concerns this clonotype: Its specificity is not known.

With V trimmed by 0 bases and J by 4 bases, 11 bases remained unmatched. Per the germline V gene, CDR1 is SGDLS and CDR2 is YYNGEE. The CDR3 is made up of 17 amino acids. Study observations and caveats: The formation of large CDR3 similarity clusters by expanded TCRs significantly exceeded that of controls.

Documented time point: pre-sensitization, week 0. Noted treatment: therapeutic diphenylcyclopropenone sensitization with weekly scalp DPC. Single cDNA molecules in the library carried unique molecular identifiers attached during preparation. One entry per CDR3 protein results from TCRdb running MiXCR on the RACE reads. The sample has about 60,000 distinct CDR3 sequences, around 10% seen once. The receptor's source is a woman between 35 and 50 years old with alopecia areata. Some clones in this sample may be carry-over from other donors' samples. Specimen: whole blood, collected in connection with sensitization to the hapten diphenylcyclopropenone (DPC). The V and J genes are TRBV9 and TRBJ2-7; 9 bases map to TRBD1. CDR3 DNA sequence: TGTGCCAGCAGCGTAGACGAAGGGACAGGGATCTTGTACGAGCAGTACTTC. Amino acid sequence: CASSVDEGTGILYEQYF.